What follows describes a single TCR beta chain. Its target is unknown. CDR1 is SGHRS, CDR2 YFSETQ, per germline. The V end lost 4 bases, the J end lost 8 bases, and 14 bases lay between the germline ends. The CDR3 is 13 residues long. This entry belongs to a study of shared clonotypes between healthy human individuals. Every subset's genomic DNA went evenly onto several immunoSEQ plates. The table came from immunoSEQ multiplex PCR; TCRdb's copy has only in-frame clones and leaves some out. In the table there are 2 million to 3 million clones, 90% to 95% of which are singletons. Findings and caveats of the study: The sole specimen, blood, was sampled, and tissue repertoires likely differ. Generally, naive subsets came out with larger estimated richness than memory subsets.

The chain links TRBV5-1 to TRBJ2-3, with unresolved D. The sequencing input was naive CD4+ T cells from PBMCs. This sample's subset: CD45RA+ positively selected. This clonotype originated in a man aged 18 to 29 in good health. Some clones in this sample may be carry-over from other donors' samples. The CDR3 DNA sequence: TGCGCCAGCAGCGGGCTCCTATCGCGTACGCAGTATTTT. Translating gives CASSGLLSRTQYF.